This T cell receptor (beta chain) derives from a study of blood T cell repertoires in COVID-19. Study details: Material from acute and convalescent COVID-19 was sourced from the United States, Italy and Spain.

Only in-frame clones appear in the TCRdb table, and some are missing; sequencing was by immunoSEQ multiplex PCR. This table holds about 190,000 clones, less than 90% found once. A single count supports this clone. The CDR3 is made up of 14 amino acids. The germline CDR1 and CDR2 sequences are MDHEN and SYDVKM. After removal of 2 bases from V and 4 bases from J, the junction contained 5 bases not matched to a gene. The sample consisted of peripheral blood. The clonotype originates from a middle-aged woman with acute or convalescent COVID-19. The rearrangement links TRBV28 to TRBJ2-7, with 7 bases that match TRBD1. The CDR3 DNA follows: TGTGCCAGCAGTTTAGAGACAGGGAATTACGAGCAGTACTTC. It specifies CASSLETGNYEQYF.